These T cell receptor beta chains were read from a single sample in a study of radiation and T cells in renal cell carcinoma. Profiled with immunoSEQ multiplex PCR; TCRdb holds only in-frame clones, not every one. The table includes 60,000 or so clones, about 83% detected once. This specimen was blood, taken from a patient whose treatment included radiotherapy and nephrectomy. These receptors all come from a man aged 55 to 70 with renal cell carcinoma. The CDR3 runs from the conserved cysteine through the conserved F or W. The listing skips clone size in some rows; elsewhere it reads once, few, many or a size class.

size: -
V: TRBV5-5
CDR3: CASSTGTGSTDTQYF

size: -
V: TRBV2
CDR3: CASSVLAGAAGELFF

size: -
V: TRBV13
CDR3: CASSSGTSTQFF

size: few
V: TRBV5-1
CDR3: CASSPGGQGGSGTQYF

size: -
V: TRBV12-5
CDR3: CASGPGQGTDTQYF

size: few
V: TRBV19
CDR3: CASSKSMSSSNSPLHF

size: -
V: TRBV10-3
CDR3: CAISDGTGGEAFF

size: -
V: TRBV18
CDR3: CASSPNRGSSYNEQFF

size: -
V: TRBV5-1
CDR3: CASSLIPGKVLDEQFF

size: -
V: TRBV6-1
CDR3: CASRRGPGVEETQYF

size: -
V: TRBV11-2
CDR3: CASSSPSRGMNTEAFF

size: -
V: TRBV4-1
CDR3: CASSQEELADYNEQFF

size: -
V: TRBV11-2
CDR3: CASSASAGSDTQYF

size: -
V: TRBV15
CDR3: CATSRVSGIQTEAFF

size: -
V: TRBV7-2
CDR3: CASSLGLAGTDTQYF

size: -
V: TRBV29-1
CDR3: CSGVPGLADEAEQFF

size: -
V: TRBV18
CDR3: CASSPGQVNNEQFF

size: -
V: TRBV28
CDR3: CASSPNHRDEQYF

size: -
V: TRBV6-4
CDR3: CASSPSGTSGSLDTGELFF

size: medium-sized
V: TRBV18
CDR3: CASSLQAGSNQPQHF

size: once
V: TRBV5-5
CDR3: CASSLGQANSGNTIYF

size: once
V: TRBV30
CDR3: CAWDGYRVGYTF

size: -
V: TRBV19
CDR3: CASSMGQEYGYTF

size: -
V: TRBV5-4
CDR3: CASSLGQGPGYEQYF

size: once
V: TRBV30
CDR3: CAWSGGYNEQFF

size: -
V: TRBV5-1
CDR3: CASSLVGMGTDTQYF

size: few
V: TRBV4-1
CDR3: CASSQDRSGTNEKLFF

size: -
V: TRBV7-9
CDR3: CASSLLGQTNTEAFF

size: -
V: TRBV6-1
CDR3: CASIQAGGLSYEQYF

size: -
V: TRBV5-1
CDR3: CASSLVGTSEGDTEAFF

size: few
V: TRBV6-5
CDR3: CASSYQGLNTEAFF

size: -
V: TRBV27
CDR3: CASSHGQGGYTF

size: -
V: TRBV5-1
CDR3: CASSSPGGGLATYNEQFF

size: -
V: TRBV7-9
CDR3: CASSPYTYGYTF

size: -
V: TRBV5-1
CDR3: CASSLVISGGANTEAFF

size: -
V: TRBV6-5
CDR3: CASRWTGGNTGELFF

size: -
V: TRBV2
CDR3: CASRGTRVNTGELFF

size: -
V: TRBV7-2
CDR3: CASSAGLASTDTQYF

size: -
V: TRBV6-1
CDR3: CASSEEYGQSYEQYF

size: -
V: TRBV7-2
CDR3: CASSDGLLNTEAFF

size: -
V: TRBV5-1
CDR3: CASSLLGGQETQYF

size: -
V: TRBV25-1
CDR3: CASSEPGLGPDTQYF

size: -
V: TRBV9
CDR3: CASSVFSSIQGGYTF

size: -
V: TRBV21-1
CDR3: CASSRGQHSTNEKLFF